This paragraph covers one TCR beta chain sequence. Its antigen is undetermined. Germline is not matched at one junction end, which may reflect a read error. This sample was included in a study of graft-versus-host responses after intestinal transplantation. Study details: Following induction with anti-thymocyte globulin, all recipients were given tacrolimus and steroids for about 3 years.

Germline CDR1 is KGHSH and CDR2 is LQKENI. There are 15 residues in the CDR3. Findings of the study overall: Peak GvH clone levels in circulation were associated with early post-transplant HvG declines. Clonal ratios of graft-versus-host to host-versus-graft in allografts were high for patients exhibiting graft-donor T cell macrochimerism. Some GvH clones appeared in ileal mucosa or blood before recipient bone marrow.

TCRdb's copy holds only in-frame clones and misses some; the assay was immunoSEQ multiplex PCR. Of roughly 69,000 clones in the sample, 85% to 95% were seen once. The receptor was derived from a human donor who was the organ donor for an intestinal transplant. The specimen comprised unstimulated CD8+ T cells sorted from spleen or lymph node cells, sampled before transplant. This chain joins TRBV18 and TRBJ2-7; 11 bases fit TRBD1. The CDR3 sequence is CASSPRDRGSYERYF. The CDR3 nucleotides are TGTGCCAGCTCACCAAGGGACAGGGGGTCCTACGAGCGGTACTTC.